Below, one T cell receptor (beta chain) is given with its context. Antigen specificity is unknown. It was with a sample-barcoded 5' primer and a J-beta primer mix that a second PCR of roughly 7 to 12 cycles was run. Each TCR beta cDNA got a 12-nucleotide random molecular identifier. TCRdb passed the 5' RACE reads through MiXCR, listing each CDR3 protein once. This table has about a million distinct CDR3 sequences, roughly 50% appearing once. These data originate in a study of blood T cells in healthy people across ages. This CDR3 is 16 amino acids long. CDR1 and CDR2 (germline): LGHNA, YSLEER. Trimming at V came to 5 bases and at J to 0 bases, leaving 4 bases not matched to a gene. The individuals who served as donors were healthy Caucasians living in Russia, aged roughly 6 to 95. Study results and limitations: Diversity figures based on one million T cells were deemed too low.

The rearrangement links TRBV4-3 to TRBJ2-6; 7 bases fit TRBD1. Sequencing input: blood. The clonotype originates from a man younger than 40 in good health. CDR3 loop: CASSGQVGSGANVLTF. Written as DNA, the CDR3 is TGCGCCAGCAGCGGACAGGTGGGCTCTGGGGCCAACGTCCTGACTTTC.